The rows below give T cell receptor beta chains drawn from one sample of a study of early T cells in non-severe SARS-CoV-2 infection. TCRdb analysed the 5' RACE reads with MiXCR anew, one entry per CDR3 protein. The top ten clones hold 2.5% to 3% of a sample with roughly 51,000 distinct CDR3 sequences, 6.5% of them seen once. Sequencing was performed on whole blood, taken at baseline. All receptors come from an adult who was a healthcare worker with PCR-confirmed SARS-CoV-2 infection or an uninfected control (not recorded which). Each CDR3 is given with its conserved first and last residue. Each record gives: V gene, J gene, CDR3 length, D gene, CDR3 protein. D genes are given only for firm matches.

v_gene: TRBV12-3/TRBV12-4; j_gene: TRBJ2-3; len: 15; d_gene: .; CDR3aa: CASSQLGLGSDTQYF
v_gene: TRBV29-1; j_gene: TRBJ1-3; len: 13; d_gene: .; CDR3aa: CSVGGPSGNTIYF
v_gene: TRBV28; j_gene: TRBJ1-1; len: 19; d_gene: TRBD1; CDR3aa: CASSPFFTRGFVLNTEAFF
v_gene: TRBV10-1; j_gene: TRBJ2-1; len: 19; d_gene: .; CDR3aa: CASSGGATGGLGRYNEQFF
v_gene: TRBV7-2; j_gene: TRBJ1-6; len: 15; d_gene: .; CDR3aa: CASSGGRGRGSPLHF
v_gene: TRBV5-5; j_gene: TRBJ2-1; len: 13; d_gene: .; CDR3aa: CASSSVFYNKQFF
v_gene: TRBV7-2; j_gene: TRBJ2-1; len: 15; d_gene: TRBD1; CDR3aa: CASSTGTADYNEQFF
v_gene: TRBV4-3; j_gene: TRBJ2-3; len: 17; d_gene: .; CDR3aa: CTSSQDSPAVSTDTQYF
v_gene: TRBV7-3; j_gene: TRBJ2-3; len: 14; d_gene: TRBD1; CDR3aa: CASSPRQGGDTQYF
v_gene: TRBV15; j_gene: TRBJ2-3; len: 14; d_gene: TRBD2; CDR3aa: CATSRSGTSDTQYF
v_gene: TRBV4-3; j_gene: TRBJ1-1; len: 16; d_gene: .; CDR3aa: CASSQDLWARNTEAFF
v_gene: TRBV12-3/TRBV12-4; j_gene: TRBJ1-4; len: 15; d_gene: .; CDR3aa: CASSFRGATNEKLFF
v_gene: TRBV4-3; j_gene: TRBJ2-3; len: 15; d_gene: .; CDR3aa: CASSQGSTYTDTQYF
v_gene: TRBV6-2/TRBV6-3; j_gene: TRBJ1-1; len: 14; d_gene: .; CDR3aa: CASSYSTGTAEAFF
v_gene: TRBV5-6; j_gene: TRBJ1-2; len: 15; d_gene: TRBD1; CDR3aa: CASSSWTGVSYGYTF
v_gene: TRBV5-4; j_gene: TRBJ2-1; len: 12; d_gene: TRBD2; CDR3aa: CASSFGLDEQFF
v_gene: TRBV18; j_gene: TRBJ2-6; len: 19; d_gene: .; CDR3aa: CASSPLRAGWGSGANVLTF
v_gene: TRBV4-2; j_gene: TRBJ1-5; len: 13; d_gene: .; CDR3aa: CASSSISNQPQHF
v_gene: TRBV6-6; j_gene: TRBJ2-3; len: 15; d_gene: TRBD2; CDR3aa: CASTLSGGAADTQYF
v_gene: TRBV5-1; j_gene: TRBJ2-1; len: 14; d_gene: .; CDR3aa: CASSLVQGRGEQFF
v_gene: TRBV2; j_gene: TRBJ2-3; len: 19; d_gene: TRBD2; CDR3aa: CASSKGLAGVSSRTDTQYF
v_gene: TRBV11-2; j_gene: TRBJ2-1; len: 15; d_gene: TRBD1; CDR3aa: CASSSPGQGDNEQFF
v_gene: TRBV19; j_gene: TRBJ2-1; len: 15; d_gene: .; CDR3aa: CASVQGPPNYNEQFF
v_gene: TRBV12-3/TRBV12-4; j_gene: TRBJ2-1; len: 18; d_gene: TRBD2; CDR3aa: CASRPIAGGQSSYNEQFF
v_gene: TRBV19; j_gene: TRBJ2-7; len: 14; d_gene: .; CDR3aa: CASSTPGMVREQYF
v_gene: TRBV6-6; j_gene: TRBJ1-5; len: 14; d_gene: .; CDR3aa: CASKKEERNQPQHF
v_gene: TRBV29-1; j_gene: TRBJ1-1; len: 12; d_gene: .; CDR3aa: CSVLRTDTEAFF